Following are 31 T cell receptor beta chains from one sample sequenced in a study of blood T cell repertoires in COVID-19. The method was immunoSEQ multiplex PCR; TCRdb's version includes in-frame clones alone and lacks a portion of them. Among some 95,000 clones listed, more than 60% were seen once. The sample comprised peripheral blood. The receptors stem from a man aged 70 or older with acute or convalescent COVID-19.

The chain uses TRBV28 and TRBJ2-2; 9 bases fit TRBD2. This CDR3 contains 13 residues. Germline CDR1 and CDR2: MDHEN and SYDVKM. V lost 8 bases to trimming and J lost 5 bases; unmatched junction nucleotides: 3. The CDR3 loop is CASPSGRTGELFF. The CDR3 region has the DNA TGTGCCAGCCCCAGCGGGAGGACCGGGGAGCTGTTTTTT.

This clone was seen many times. CDR3 nucleotides: TGCGCCAGCGCCTCGGGGGGTGGCGGCTACACCTTC. Translation: CASASGGGGYTF. The rearrangement links TRBV10-2 to TRBJ1-2; weak D call: TRBD1 (5 bases). The CDR3 is made up of 12 amino acids. V lost 8 bases, J lost 8 bases, and 15 bases lay in between. Germline CDR1 reads WSHSY; CDR2 reads SAAADI.

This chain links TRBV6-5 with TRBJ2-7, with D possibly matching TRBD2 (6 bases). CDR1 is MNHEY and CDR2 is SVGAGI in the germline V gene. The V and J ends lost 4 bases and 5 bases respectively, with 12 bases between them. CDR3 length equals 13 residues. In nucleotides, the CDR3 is TGTGCCAGCAGTTCGGGGGTACGGCACGAGCAGTACTTC. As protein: CASSSGVRHEQYF.

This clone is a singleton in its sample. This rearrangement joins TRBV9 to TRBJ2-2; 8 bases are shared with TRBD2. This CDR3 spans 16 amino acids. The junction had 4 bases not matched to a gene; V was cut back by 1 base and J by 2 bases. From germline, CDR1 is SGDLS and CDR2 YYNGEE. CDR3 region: CASSVSSGSNTGELFF. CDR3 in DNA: TGTGCCAGCAGCGTATCGAGCGGGAGTAACACCGGGGAGCTGTTTTTT.

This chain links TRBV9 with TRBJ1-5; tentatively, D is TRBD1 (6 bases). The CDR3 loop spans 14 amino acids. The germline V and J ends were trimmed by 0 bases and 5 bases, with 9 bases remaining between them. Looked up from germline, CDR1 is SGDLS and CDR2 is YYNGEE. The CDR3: CASSVAAGDQPQHF. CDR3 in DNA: TGTGCCAGCAGCGTAGCGGCAGGGGATCAGCCCCAGCATTTT.

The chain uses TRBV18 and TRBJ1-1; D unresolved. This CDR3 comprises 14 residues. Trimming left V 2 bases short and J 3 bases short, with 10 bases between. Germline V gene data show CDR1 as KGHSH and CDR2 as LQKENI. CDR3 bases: TGTGCCAGCTCACCATCAATAGAGGACACTGAAGCTTTCTTT. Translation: CASSPSIEDTEAFF.

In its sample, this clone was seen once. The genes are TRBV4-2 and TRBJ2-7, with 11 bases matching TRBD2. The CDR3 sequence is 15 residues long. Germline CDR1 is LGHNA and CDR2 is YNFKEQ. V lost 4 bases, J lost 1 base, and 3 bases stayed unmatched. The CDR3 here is CASSRTSGSSYEQYF. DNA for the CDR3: TGTGCCAGCAGCCGGACTAGCGGGTCGTCCTACGAGCAGTACTTC.

The CDR3 sequence: CASSSQYDWTSSNEKLFF. Here the CDR3 DNA reads TGTGCCAGCAGTTCCCAATACGACTGGACTTCCTCTAATGAAAAACTGTTTTTT. This chain joins TRBV27 and TRBJ1-4; no clear D gene. The V and J ends lost 4 bases and 3 bases respectively, with 21 bases between them. Germline assignment: CDR1 MNHEY and CDR2 SMNVEV (reference sequence). CDR3 length: 18 residues.

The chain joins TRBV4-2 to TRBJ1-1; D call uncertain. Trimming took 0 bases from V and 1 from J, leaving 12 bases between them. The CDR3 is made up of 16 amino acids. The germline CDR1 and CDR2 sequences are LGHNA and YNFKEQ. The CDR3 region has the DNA TGTGCCAGCAGCCAAGATGGGCCCCGGGGGAACACTGAAGCTTTCTTT. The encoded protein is CASSQDGPRGNTEAFF.

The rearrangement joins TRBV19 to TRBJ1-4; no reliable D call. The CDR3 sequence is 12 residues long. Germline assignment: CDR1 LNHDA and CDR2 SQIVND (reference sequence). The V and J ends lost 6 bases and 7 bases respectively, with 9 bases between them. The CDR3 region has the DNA TGTGCCAGTAGGGCTCGTGGTGAAAAACTGTTTTTT. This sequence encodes CASRARGEKLFF.

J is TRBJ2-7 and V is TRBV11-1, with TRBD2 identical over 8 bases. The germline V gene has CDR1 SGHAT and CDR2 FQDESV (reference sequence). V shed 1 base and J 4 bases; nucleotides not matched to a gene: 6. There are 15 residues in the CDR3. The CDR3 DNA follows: TGTGCCAGCAGCTTAGAGTCGGGAGGGTATTACGAGCAGTACTTC. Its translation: CASSLESGGYYEQYF.

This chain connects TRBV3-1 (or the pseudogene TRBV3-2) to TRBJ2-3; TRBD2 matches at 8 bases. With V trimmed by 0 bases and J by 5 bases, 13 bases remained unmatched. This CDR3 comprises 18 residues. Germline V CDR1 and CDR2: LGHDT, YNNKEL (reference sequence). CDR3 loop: CASSQDVVYGRARDTQYF. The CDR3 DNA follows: TGTGCCAGCAGCCAAGATGTTGTTTACGGGAGGGCCAGAGATACGCAGTATTTT.

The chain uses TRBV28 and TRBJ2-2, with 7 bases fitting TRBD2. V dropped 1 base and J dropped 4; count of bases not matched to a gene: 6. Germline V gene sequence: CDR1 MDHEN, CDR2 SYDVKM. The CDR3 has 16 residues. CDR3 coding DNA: TGTGCCAGCAGTTTATTAACGGGAGGTGTCACCGGGGAGCTGTTTTTT. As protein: CASSLLTGGVTGELFF.

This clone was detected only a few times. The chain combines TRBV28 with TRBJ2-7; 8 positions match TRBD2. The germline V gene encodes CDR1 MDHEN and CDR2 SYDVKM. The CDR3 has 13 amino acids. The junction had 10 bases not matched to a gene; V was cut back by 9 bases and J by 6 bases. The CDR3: CASTSGSRGEQYF. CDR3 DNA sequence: TGTGCCAGTACGAGCGGGAGCAGGGGCGAGCAGTACTTC.

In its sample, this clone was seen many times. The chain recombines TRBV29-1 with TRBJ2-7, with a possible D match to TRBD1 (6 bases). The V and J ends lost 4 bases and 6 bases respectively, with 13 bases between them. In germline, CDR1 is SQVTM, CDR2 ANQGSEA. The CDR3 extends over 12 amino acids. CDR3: CSVVQGKREQYF. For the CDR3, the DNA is TGCAGCGTTGTGCAGGGGAAACGCGAGCAGTACTTC.

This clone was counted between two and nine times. In nucleotides, the CDR3 is TGTGCCAGCAGCGTCAAGGGACTACCAAACAACAATGAGCAGTTCTTC. Protein sequence: CASSVKGLPNNNEQFF. The chain uses TRBV9 and TRBJ2-1, with TRBD2 matching 7 bases. This CDR3 is built from 16 residues. Germline V gene data show CDR1 as SGDLS and CDR2 as YYNGEE. After removal of 2 bases from V and 5 bases from J, the junction contained 10 bases not matched to a gene. Together with reference TRBV9 and TRBJ2-1, the CDR3 gives the full variable domain: DSGVTQTPKHLITATGQRVTLRCSPRSGDLSVYWYQQSLDQGLQFLIQYYNGEERAKGNILERFSAQQFPDLHSELNLSSLELGDSALYFCASSVKGLPNNNEQFFGPGTRLTVL.

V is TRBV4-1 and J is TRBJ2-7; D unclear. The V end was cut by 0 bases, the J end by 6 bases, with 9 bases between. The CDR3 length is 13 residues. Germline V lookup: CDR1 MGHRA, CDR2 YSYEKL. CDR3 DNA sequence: TGCGCCAGCAGCCAAGATCGTCCTAGCGAGCAGTACTTC. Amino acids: CASSQDRPSEQYF.

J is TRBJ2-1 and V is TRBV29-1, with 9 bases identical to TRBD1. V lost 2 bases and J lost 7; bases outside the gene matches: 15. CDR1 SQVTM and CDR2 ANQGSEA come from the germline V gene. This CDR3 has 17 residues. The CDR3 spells CSVERQTGQGRGNEQFF. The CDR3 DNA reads TGCAGCGTTGAACGGCAAACGGGACAGGGAAGGGGGAATGAGCAGTTCTTC.

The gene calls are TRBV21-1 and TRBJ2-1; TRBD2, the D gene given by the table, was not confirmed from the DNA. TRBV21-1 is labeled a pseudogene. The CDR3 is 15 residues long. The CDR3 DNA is TGTGCCAGCAGCAAAGGGCTTAGCGGGGGCAATGAGCAGTTCTTC. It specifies CASSKGLSGGNEQFF.

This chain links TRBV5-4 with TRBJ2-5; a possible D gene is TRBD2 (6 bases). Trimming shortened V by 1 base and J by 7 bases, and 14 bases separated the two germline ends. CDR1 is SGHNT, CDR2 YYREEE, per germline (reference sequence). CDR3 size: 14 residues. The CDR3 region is CASSLPQPEGTQYF. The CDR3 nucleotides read TGTGCCAGCAGCTTGCCTCAACCGGAGGGGACCCAGTACTTC.

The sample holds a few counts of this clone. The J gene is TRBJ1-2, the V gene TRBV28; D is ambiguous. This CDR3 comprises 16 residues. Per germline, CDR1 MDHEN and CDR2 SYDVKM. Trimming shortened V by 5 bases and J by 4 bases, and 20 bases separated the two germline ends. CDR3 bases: TGTGCCAGCAGTCCGCGGGGTTTCGGAGGTACCTATGGCTACACCTTC. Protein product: CASSPRGFGGTYGYTF.

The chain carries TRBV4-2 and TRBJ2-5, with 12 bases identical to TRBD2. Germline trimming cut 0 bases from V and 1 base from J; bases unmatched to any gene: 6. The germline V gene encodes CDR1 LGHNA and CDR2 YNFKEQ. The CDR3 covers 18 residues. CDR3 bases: TGTGCCAGCAGCCAAGAACTAGCGGGAGGACCCCGCCAAGAGACCCAGTACTTC. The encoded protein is CASSQELAGGPRQETQYF.

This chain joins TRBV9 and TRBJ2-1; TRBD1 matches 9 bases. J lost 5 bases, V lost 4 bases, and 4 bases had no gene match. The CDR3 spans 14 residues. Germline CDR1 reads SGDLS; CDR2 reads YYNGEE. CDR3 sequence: CASSLRTGDNEQFF. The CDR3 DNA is TGTGCCAGCAGCCTGCGGACAGGGGACAATGAGCAGTTCTTC.

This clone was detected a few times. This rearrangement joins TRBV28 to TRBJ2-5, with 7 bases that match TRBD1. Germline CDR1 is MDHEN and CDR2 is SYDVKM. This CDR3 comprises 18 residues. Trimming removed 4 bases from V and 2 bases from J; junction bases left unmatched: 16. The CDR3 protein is CASSSLKGARIWQETQYF. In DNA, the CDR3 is TGTGCCAGCAGTTCCCTAAAGGGGGCGCGAATTTGGCAAGAGACCCAGTACTTC.

CDR3 loop: CASSFLSGTGQETQYF. The CDR3 nucleotides are TGTGCCAGCAGCTTTCTCTCCGGAACCGGGCAAGAGACCCAGTACTTC. The chain joins TRBV11-3 to TRBJ2-5, with D unresolved. Trimming shortened V by 3 bases and J by 2 bases, and 16 bases separated the two germline ends. Germline lookup yields CDR1 SGHNT and CDR2 YENEEA. The CDR3 consists of 16 residues. Together with reference TRBV11-3 and TRBJ2-5, the CDR3 gives the full variable domain: EAGVVQSPRYKIIEKKQPVAFWCNPISGHNTLYWYLQNLGQGPELLIRYENEEAVDDSQLPKDRFSAERLKGVDSTLKIQPAELGDSAVYLCASSFLSGTGQETQYFGPGTRLLVL.

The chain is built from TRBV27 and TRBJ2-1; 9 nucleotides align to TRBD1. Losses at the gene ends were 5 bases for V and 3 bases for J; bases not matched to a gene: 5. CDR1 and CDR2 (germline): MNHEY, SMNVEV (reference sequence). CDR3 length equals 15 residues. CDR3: CASSLGTGYYNEQFF. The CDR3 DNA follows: TGTGCCAGCAGTCTTGGGACAGGGTACTACAATGAGCAGTTCTTC.

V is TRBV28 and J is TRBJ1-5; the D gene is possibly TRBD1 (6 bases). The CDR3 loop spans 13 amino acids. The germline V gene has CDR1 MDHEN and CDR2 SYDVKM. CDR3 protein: CALRGAGNQPQHF. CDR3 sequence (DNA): TGTGCTCTACGGGGGGCGGGCAATCAGCCCCAGCATTTT.

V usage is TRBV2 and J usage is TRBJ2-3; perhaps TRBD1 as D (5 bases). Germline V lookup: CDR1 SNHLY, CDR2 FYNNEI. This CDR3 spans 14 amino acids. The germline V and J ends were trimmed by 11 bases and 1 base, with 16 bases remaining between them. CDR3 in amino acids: CAGQQGRRTDTQYF. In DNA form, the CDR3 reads TGTGCCGGTCAGCAGGGAAGACGCACAGATACGCAGTATTTT. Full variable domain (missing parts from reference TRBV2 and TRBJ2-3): EPEVTQTPSHQVTQMGQEVILRCVPISNHLYFYWYRQILGQKVEFLVSFYNNEISEKSEIFDDQFSVERPDGSNFTLKIRSTKLEDSAMYFCAGQQGRRTDTQYFGPGTRLTVL.

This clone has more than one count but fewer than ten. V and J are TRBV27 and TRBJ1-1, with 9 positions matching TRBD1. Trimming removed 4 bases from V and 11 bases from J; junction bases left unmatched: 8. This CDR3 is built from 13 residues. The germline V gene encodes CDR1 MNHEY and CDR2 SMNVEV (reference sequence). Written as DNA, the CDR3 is TGTGCCAGCAGTTGGCGACAGGGGGATGAGGCTTTCTTT. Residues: CASSWRQGDEAFF.

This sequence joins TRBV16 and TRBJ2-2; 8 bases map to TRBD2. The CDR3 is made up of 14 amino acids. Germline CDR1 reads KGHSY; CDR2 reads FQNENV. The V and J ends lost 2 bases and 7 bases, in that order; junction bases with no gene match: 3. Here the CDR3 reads CASSQRREVGELFF. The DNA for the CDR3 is TGTGCCAGCAGCCAACGGCGGGAGGTCGGGGAGCTGTTTTTT. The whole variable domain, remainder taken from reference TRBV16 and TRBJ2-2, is GEEVAQTPKHLVRGEGQKAKLYCAPIKGHSYVFWYQQVLKNEFKFLISFQNENVFDETGMPKERFSAKCLPNSPCSLEIQATKLEDSAVYFCASSQRREVGELFFGEGSRLTVL.

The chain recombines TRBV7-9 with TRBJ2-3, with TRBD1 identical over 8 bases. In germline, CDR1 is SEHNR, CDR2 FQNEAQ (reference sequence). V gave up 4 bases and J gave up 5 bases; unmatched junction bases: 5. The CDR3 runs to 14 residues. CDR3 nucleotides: TGTGCCAGCAGCTCCTACGACAGGGGAGATACGCAGTATTTT. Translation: CASSSYDRGDTQYF.